The 5 T cell receptor beta chains given below trace back to one sample, sequenced in a study of radiation and T cells in renal cell carcinoma. Time point defined: blood 2 weeks post-SBRT. The treatment was: 15 Gy SBRT to primary tumor, nephrectomy 4 weeks later. Clones were sequenced by immunoSEQ multiplex PCR, and TCRdb holds only the in-frame ones, with some missing. Here the sample spans about 150,000 clones, around 90% being singletons. Here the sequenced sample was blood, taken from a patient whose treatment included radiotherapy and nephrectomy. These receptors were collected from a woman in her fifties or sixties with renal cell carcinoma.

V and J are TRBV6-5 and TRBJ1-3; weak D call: TRBD1 (5 bases). The CDR3 covers 12 residues. Germline V gene sequence: CDR1 MNHEY, CDR2 SVGAGI. The V gene lost 8 bases and the J gene lost 3 bases, with 8 bases spanning the gap. The CDR3 loop reads CASDRGGNTIYF. The CDR3 nucleotides read TGTGCCAGCGACAGAGGTGGAAACACCATATATTTT.

The chain recombines TRBV6-4 with TRBJ1-2, with 7 bases lining up with TRBD1. V lost 3 bases, J lost 5 bases, and 9 bases stayed unmatched. CDR3 length: 15 residues. Germline loops: CDR1 MRHNA, CDR2 SNTAGT. The CDR3 loop is CASSDPDRRTYGYTF. The CDR3 DNA reads as TGTGCCAGCAGTGATCCGGACAGGAGAACTTATGGCTACACCTTC.

The J gene is TRBJ2-7, the V gene TRBV19, with 11 bases fitting TRBD1. CDR1 and CDR2 (germline): LNHDA, SQIVND (reference sequence). CDR3 length: 14 amino acids. Germline trimming cut 6 bases from V and 3 bases from J; bases unmatched to any gene: 4. The CDR3 DNA is TGTGCCAGTAGGACTGGGACAGGGGGCTACGAGCAGTACTTC. Translation: CASRTGTGGYEQYF.

This rearrangement joins TRBV6-5 to TRBJ1-4, with D uncertain. Trimming stripped 10 bases from V and 1 base from J, with 4 bases between. The CDR3 length is 11 residues. Germline values: CDR1 MNHEY, CDR2 SVGAGI. The CDR3: CATKTNEKLFF. The CDR3 bases are TGTGCCACCAAAACTAATGAAAAACTGTTTTTT.

The V and J genes are TRBV6-1 and TRBJ1-5; perhaps TRBD1 as D (6 bases). V was pared by 3 bases and J by 5 bases, with 17 bases between. The length of the CDR3 is 16 residues. From germline, CDR1 is MNHNS and CDR2 SASEGT. The CDR3 region has the DNA TGTGCCAGCAGTGACCTAAACCTCAGGGGAGATCAGCCCCAGCATTTT. This sequence encodes CASSDLNLRGDQPQHF.